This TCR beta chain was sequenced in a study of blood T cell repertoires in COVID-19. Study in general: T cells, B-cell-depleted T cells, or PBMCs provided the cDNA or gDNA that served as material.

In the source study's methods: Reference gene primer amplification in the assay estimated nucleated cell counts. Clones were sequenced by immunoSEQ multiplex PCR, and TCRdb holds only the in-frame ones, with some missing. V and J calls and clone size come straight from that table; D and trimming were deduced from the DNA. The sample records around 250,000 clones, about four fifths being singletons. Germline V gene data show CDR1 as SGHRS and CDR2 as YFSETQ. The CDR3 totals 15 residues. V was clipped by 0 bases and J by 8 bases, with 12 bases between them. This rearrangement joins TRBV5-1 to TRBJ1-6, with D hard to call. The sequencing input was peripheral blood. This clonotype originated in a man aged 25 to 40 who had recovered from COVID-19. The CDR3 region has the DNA TGCGCCAGCAGCTTGGGAGCGGCGTCCTATTCACCCCTCCACTTT. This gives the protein CASSLGAASYSPLHF.